Listed below are T cell receptor beta chains from one sample, sequenced in a study of yellow fever vaccine responses in identical twins. TCRdb itself ran the RT-PCR reads through MiXCR, one entry per CDR3 protein. The table shows about 11,000 distinct CDR3 sequences, with 65% to 80% occurring only once. The starting material was T cells from blood (PBMCs), unsorted or a sorted subset (not recorded which), obtained before or after yellow fever vaccination (not recorded which). The receptors were gathered from a woman aged 18-30 years who received the yellow fever vaccine. Both conserved end residues are part of each CDR3. A D gene is named only where the DNA matches it firmly. Part of the rows lack a size; the others show once, few, many or a class for expanded clones.

>.|TRBJ2-1|TRBD2|TRBV20-1
CSARIAGVDYNEQFF
TGCAGTGCTAGAATAGCGGGAGTCGATTACAATGAGCAGTTCTTC
>.|TRBJ2-5|.|TRBV27
CASSRRGRVGETQYF
TGTGCCAGCAGCCGACGGGGCAGGGTAGGAGAGACCCAGTACTTC
>.|TRBJ2-5|.|TRBV29-1
CSVDIGSHPGETQYF
TGCAGCGTTGATATCGGCAGCCACCCAGGAGAGACCCAGTACTTC
>.|TRBJ2-7|.|TRBV7-9
CASSSDGTVHYEQYF
TGTGCCAGCAGCTCGGACGGGACGGTGCACTACGAGCAGTACTTC
>medium-sized|TRBJ2-7|.|TRBV11-3
CASSLIGEPGTYEQYF
TGTGCCAGCAGCTTGATCGGGGAGCCTGGGACCTACGAGCAGTACTTC
>.|TRBJ2-3|.|TRBV12-3/TRBV12-4
CASSLLADTQYF
TGTGCCAGCAGTCTCCTGGCAGATACGCAGTATTTT
>few|TRBJ2-5|.|TRBV4-1
CASSQERFGKTQYF
TGCGCCAGCAGCCAAGAGAGGTTTGGAAAGACCCAGTACTTC
>.|TRBJ1-1|.|TRBV7-6
CASSLGWDGEAFF
TGTGCCAGCAGCTTGGGTTGGGACGGTGAAGCTTTCTTT
>once|TRBJ2-2|.|TRBV10-3
CATCYGAGTGELFF
TGTGCCACGTGTTATGGGGCAGGGACCGGGGAGCTGTTTTTT
>once|TRBJ2-1|TRBD2|TRBV2
CASSNPGLADHEQFF
TGTGCCAGCAGTAATCCGGGACTAGCGGATCATGAGCAGTTCTTC
>.|TRBJ1-1|.|TRBV29-1
CSVEGKNTEAFF
TGCAGCGTTGAGGGAAAGAACACTGAAGCTTTCTTT
>once|TRBJ2-1|.|TRBV3-1
CASSQDLNEQFF
TGTGCCAGCAGCCAAGATCTCAATGAGCAGTTCTTC
>.|TRBJ2-1|.|TRBV2
CASSETARAYNEQFF
TGTGCCAGCAGTGAAACGGCGCGGGCCTACAATGAGCAGTTCTTC
>once|TRBJ2-1|.|TRBV9
CARNVDRVSYNEQFF
TGTGCCAGAAATGTAGATAGGGTTTCCTACAATGAGCAGTTCTTC
>.|TRBJ2-2|.|TRBV4-2
CASSIPRAGPRGTGELFF
TGTGCCAGCAGCATCCCCCGGGCGGGACCTCGAGGGACCGGGGAGCTGTTTTTT
>few|TRBJ2-1|TRBD1|TRBV29-1
CSASGGSYNEQFF
TGCAGCGCCTCAGGGGGCTCCTACAATGAGCAGTTCTTC
>.|TRBJ2-3|.|TRBV7-9
CASMDRIDTQYF
TGTGCCAGCATGGATCGCATAGATACGCAGTATTTT
>.|TRBJ1-2|TRBD1|TRBV5-6
CASSFDRVGYTF
TGTGCCAGCAGCTTCGACAGGGTTGGCTACACCTTC
>once|TRBJ2-5|.|TRBV18
CASSPPYQETQYF
TGTGCCAGCTCACCACCGTACCAAGAGACCCAGTACTTC
>few|TRBJ1-4|.|TRBV20-1
CSAYRGEKLFF
TGCAGTGCTTACCGGGGAGAAAAACTGTTTTTT
>.|TRBJ1-2|.|TRBV7-6
CASSLGTNYGYTF
TGTGCCAGCAGCTTGGGTACCAACTATGGCTACACCTTC
>few|TRBJ2-1|.|TRBV29-1
CSVIKGYNEQFF
TGCAGCGTTATCAAGGGCTACAATGAGCAGTTCTTC
>.|TRBJ2-1|.|TRBV7-6
CASSLALPTSSYNEQFF
TGTGCCAGCAGCTTAGCGCTTCCCACGAGCTCCTACAATGAGCAGTTCTTC
>.|TRBJ2-5|TRBD1|TRBV7-6
CASSLGQQETQYF
TGTGCCAGCAGCTTGGGACAGCAAGAGACCCAGTACTTC
>.|TRBJ2-1|.|TRBV23-1
CASSQSVPEQFF
TGCGCCAGCAGTCAATCAGTTCCTGAGCAGTTCTTC